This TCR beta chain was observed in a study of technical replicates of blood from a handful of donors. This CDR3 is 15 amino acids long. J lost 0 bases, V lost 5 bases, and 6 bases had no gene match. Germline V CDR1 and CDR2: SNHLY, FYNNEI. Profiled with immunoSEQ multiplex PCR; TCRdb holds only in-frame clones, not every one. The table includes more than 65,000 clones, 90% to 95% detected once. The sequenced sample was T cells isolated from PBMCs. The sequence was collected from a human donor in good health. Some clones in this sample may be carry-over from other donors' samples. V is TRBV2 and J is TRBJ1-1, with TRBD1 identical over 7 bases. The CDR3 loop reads CASSYQDRLNTEAFF. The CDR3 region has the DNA TGTGCCAGCAGTTACCAGGACAGGCTGAACACTGAAGCTTTCTTT.